These 22 T cell receptor beta chains share one sample of origin, sequenced in a study of identifying expanded T cells in peripheral blood. TCRdb's table, derived via immunoSEQ multiplex PCR, lists solely in-frame clones and lacks some. The sample lists about 100,000 clones, 75% to 90% occurring once. The source material was blood. The source of these receptors is a person aged 18-69 years in good health.

The genes are TRBV2 and TRBJ2-7; TRBD1 might be the D (6 bases). V was clipped by 3 bases and J by 3 bases, with 12 bases between them. The CDR3 has 14 amino acids. The V gene's germline CDR1 is SNHLY and CDR2 FYNNEI. The DNA for the CDR3 is TGTGCCAGCAGTGACAGGGGTCAGGTCTACGAGCAGTACTTC. It translates to CASSDRGQVYEQYF.

The J gene is TRBJ1-2, the V gene TRBV30; 9 bases map to TRBD1. This CDR3 comprises 23 residues. Germline-derived CDR1 and CDR2 are GTSNPN and SVGIG (reference sequence). CDR3 nucleotides: TGTCTCTCCCGTTTGCAAAGCGGCTTAGCTTATGGGACAGGGATACCACTGTACTATGGCTACACCTTC. Translating it yields CLSRLQSGLAYGTGIPLYYGYTF.

In this sample, this clone turned up a few times. The chain is built from TRBV7-2 and TRBJ2-7, with 9 bases matching TRBD2. The CDR3 is made up of 16 amino acids. The V and J ends lost 1 base and 0 bases, in that order; junction bases with no gene match: 4. Germline CDR1 and CDR2: SGHTA and FQGNSA. The CDR3 DNA follows: TGTGCCAGCAGCTTAGTAGCGGGGGCGACCTCCTACGAGCAGTACTTC. As protein: CASSLVAGATSYEQYF.

The V and J genes are TRBV7-2 and TRBJ2-1; 7 bases line up with TRBD2. Unmatched junction bases numbered 11, after V lost 7 bases and J lost 8 bases. Germline CDR1 and CDR2: SGHTA and FQGNSA. The CDR3 is 14 amino acids. The CDR3 sequence: CASTVGGVTHEQFF. CDR3 coding DNA: TGTGCCAGCACTGTGGGGGGGGTAACGCATGAGCAGTTCTTC.

This chain links TRBV7-2 with TRBJ2-7; 7 bases map to TRBD2. The V gene end was trimmed by 5 bases and the J gene end by 5 bases; junction bases not matched to a gene: 15. The germline gives CDR1 SGHTA, CDR2 FQGNSA. The CDR3 loop spans 16 amino acids. The CDR3 DNA reads TGTGCCAGCAGCCCGTACGAGCGGGGCTGGTTCCACGAGCAGTACTTC. Protein product: CASSPYERGWFHEQYF.

This chain links TRBV7-9 with TRBJ2-1; the D is unclear. The V gene's germline CDR1 is SEHNR and CDR2 FQNEAQ (reference sequence). The V gene lost 2 bases and the J gene lost 7 bases, with 6 bases spanning the gap. CDR3 length: 12 residues. For the CDR3, the DNA is TGTGCCAGCAGCTTAATCTGGAATGAGCAGTTCTTC. Protein sequence: CASSLIWNEQFF.

The chain has TRBV11-2 and TRBJ1-1; 8 bases align to TRBD1. CDR1 is SGHAT, CDR2 FQNNGV, per germline. The CDR3 is 15 amino acids. J lost 3 bases, V lost 5 bases, and 8 bases had no gene match. For the CDR3, the DNA is TGTGCCAGCAGCCGGGGGTCAGGGGGCGACACTGAAGCTTTCTTT. The encoded protein is CASSRGSGGDTEAFF.

This chain links TRBV29-1 with TRBJ2-7; TRBD1 matches at 10 bases. The V and J ends lost 6 bases and 5 bases, in that order; junction bases with no gene match: 10. CDR1 SQVTM and CDR2 ANQGSEA come from the germline V gene. CDR3 length: 14 residues. CDR3 DNA sequence: TGCAGCGTCCGGAGGACAGGGGGAAAGGACGAGCAGTACTTC. Its protein product is CSVRRTGGKDEQYF.

The chain couples TRBV28 to TRBJ1-1, with a possible D match to TRBD1 (6 bases). V shed 4 bases and J shed 7 bases, with 10 bases lying between them. Germline assignment: CDR1 MDHEN and CDR2 SYDVKM. The CDR3 is 12 amino acids. CDR3 amino acids: CASSSYRDEAFF. Written as DNA, the CDR3 is TGTGCCAGCAGTTCCTACAGGGATGAAGCTTTCTTT.

The rearrangement joins TRBV9 to TRBJ1-1, with no clear D. The V and J ends lost 0 bases and 0 bases respectively, with 9 bases between them. The CDR3 consists of 15 residues. Germline V gene lookup returns CDR1 SGDLS and CDR2 YYNGEE. The chain's CDR3 is CASSVVPGMNTEAFF. The CDR3 coding sequence is TGTGCCAGCAGCGTAGTGCCAGGTATGAACACTGAAGCTTTCTTT. Variable domain in full (rest from reference TRBV9 and TRBJ1-1): DSGVTQTPKHLITATGQRVTLRCSPRSGDLSVYWYQQSLDQGLQFLIQYYNGEERAKGNILERFSAQQFPDLHSELNLSSLELGDSALYFCASSVVPGMNTEAFFGQGTRLTVV.

The chain is built from TRBV6-5 and TRBJ1-6; D is undetermined. The CDR3 consists of 15 residues. The germline gives CDR1 MNHEY, CDR2 SVGAGI. Deletions cut 0 bases from V and 7 bases from J, with 10 bases between. CDR3 bases: TGTGCCAGCAGTTACTCACAGCACCAAAATTCACCCCTCCACTTT. Its translation: CASSYSQHQNSPLHF.

This rearrangement joins TRBV7-9 to TRBJ2-1; 15 bases match TRBD2. CDR3 length: 19 residues. Looked up from germline, CDR1 is SEHNR and CDR2 is FQNEAQ (reference sequence). Trimming removed 5 bases from V and 4 bases from J; junction bases left unmatched: 12. The CDR3 is CASSTPGTSGGNMYNEQFF. CDR3 nucleotide sequence: TGTGCCAGCAGCACGCCCGGGACTAGCGGGGGGAATATGTACAATGAGCAGTTCTTC.

CDR3 in DNA: TGTGCCAGTAGTATGGGGCTTTACCGTTACAATGAGCAGTTCTTC. Translated: CASSMGLYRYNEQFF. The chain employs TRBV19 and TRBJ2-1; TRBD1 might be the D (5 bases). V was shortened by 3 bases and J by 4 bases, with 13 bases between the two germline ends. CDR1 is LNHDA, CDR2 SQIVND, per germline (reference sequence). The CDR3 totals 15 residues.

Regarding this clone: Its ends do not fully match the called genes, so a read error is possible. V gene TRBV5-1 combines with J gene TRBJ2-1; 9 positions agree with TRBD1. Germline CDR1 SGHRS, CDR2 YFSETQ. The length of the CDR3 is 15 residues. CDR3 in DNA: TGTGCCAGCAGGAGCCGGGACAGGGAGGCCAATGAGCAGTTCTTC. Translated, it gives CASRSRDREANEQFF.

V is TRBV15 and J is TRBJ1-5; D is ambiguous. Trimming left V 0 bases short and J 6 bases short, with 9 bases between. The CDR3 spans 14 residues. Germline lookup yields CDR1 LNHNV and CDR2 YYDKDF (reference sequence). CDR3 sequence reads: CATSRDQVFQPQHF. CDR3 DNA: TGTGCCACCAGCAGAGATCAAGTCTTTCAGCCCCAGCATTTT. The whole variable domain, remainder taken from reference TRBV15 and TRBJ1-5, is DAMVIQNPRYQVTQFGKPVTLSCSQTLNHNVMYWYQQKSSQAPKLLFHYYDKDFNNEADTPDNFQSRRPNTSFCFLDIRSPGLGDTAMYLCATSRDQVFQPQHFGDGTRLSIL.

The rearrangement uses TRBV7-2 and TRBJ2-3, with 11 bases fitting TRBD2. The germline gives CDR1 SGHTA, CDR2 FQGNSA. The J segment lost 5 bases and the V segment lost 1 base, leaving 2 bases of the junction unmatched. The CDR3 runs 15 residues. CDR3 sequence: CASSLVAGGGDTQYF. The DNA for the CDR3 is TGTGCCAGCAGCTTAGTAGCGGGGGGGGGAGATACGCAGTATTTT.

This clone was detected a few times. V is TRBV28 and J is TRBJ1-6; perhaps TRBD1 as D (5 bases). Germline values: CDR1 MDHEN, CDR2 SYDVKM. The V end was cut by 5 bases, the J end by 8 bases, with 10 bases between. The CDR3 sequence is 13 residues long. CDR3 nucleotides: TGTGCCAGCAGTCCCAGGGTGTATTCACCCCTCCACTTT. Protein: CASSPRVYSPLHF.

The V and J genes are TRBV27 and TRBJ2-7; 8 bases align to TRBD1. The trim removed 8 bases at V and 5 bases at J, leaving 5 bases unmatched. CDR1 is MNHEY and CDR2 is SMNVEV in the germline V gene (reference sequence). This CDR3 contains 12 residues. The CDR3 region has the DNA TGTGCCAGCCGGACAGGGAGGAACGAGCAGTACTTC. The encoded protein is CASRTGRNEQYF.

The J gene is TRBJ1-4, the V gene TRBV18; 7 nucleotides align to TRBD1. In germline, CDR1 is KGHSH, CDR2 LQKENI. This CDR3 is 15 amino acids long. V lost 5 bases and J lost 7; bases outside the gene matches: 10. CDR3 nucleotides: TGTGCCAGCTCATCTCTGACAGGGAAAAGTGAAAAACTGTTTTTT. Translation gives CASSSLTGKSEKLFF.

The rearrangement uses TRBV28 and TRBJ2-7; TRBD1 matches at 8 bases. Trimming removed 8 bases from V and 4 bases from J; junction bases left unmatched: 7. Germline values: CDR1 MDHEN, CDR2 SYDVKM. The CDR3 length is 13 residues. The CDR3 is CASGAGGLYEQYF. CDR3 DNA: TGTGCCAGCGGGGCAGGGGGCTTGTACGAGCAGTACTTC.

The chain has TRBV6-5 and TRBJ2-1; unclear D gene. The CDR3 totals 16 residues. Germline V lookup: CDR1 MNHEY, CDR2 SVGAGI. Trimming removed 0 bases at V and 2 bases at J, with 11 bases between. The CDR3 DNA is TGTGCCAGCAGTTACTCCTTGGCATCAACCTACAATGAGCAGTTCTTC. Translated, it gives CASSYSLASTYNEQFF.

The CDR3 region is CASSEQGGEQYF. The CDR3 coding sequence is TGTGCCAGCAGTGAACAGGGAGGCGAGCAGTACTTC. The chain has TRBV6-1 and TRBJ2-7, with D maybe TRBD2 (6 bases). CDR1 is MNHNS and CDR2 is SASEGT in the germline V gene. V was shortened by 2 bases and J by 6 bases, with 8 bases between the two germline ends. The CDR3 has 12 amino acids.